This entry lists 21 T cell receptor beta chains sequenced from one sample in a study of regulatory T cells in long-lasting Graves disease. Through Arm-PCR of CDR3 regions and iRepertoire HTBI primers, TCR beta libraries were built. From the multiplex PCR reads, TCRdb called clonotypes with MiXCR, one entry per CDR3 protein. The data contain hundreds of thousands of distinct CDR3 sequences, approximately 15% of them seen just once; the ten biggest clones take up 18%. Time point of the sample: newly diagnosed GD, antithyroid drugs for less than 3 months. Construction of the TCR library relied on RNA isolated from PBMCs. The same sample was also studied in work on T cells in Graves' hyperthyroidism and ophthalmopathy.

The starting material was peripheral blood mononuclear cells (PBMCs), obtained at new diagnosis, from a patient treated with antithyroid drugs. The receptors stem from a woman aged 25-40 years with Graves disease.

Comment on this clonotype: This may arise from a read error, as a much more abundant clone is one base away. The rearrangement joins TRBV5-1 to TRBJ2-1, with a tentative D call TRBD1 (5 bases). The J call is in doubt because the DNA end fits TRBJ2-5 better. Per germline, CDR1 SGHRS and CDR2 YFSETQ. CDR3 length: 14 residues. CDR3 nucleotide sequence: TGCGCCAGCAGCCGTGGACAAGGAATGGGGACCCAGTACTTC. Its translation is CASSRGQGMGTQYF.

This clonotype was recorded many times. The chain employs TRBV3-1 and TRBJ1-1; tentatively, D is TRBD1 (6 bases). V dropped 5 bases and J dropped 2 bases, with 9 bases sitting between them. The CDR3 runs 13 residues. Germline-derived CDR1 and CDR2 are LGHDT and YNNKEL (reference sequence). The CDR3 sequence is CASSAQGNTEAFF. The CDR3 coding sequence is TGTGCCAGCAGCGCACAGGGAAACACTGAAGCTTTCTTT.

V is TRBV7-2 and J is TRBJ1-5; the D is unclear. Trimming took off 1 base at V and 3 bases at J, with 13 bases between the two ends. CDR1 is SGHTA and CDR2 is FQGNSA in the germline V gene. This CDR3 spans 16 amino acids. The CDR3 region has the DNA TGTGCCAGCAGCTTAGATTGGGTAGGGCCCAATCAGCCCCAGCATTTT. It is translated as CASSLDWVGPNQPQHF.

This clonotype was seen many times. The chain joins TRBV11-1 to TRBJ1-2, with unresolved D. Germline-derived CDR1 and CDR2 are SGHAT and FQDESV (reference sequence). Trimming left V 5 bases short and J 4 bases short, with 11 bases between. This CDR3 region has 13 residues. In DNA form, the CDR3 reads TGTGCCAGCAGCCAAGACGACACCTATGGCTACACCTTC. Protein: CASSQDDTYGYTF.

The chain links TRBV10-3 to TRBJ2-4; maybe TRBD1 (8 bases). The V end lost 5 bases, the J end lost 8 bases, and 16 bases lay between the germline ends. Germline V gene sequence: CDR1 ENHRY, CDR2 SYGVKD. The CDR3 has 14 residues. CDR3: CAISQDRAGDIQYF. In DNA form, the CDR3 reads TGTGCCATCAGTCAGGACAGGGCGGGAGACATTCAGTACTTC.

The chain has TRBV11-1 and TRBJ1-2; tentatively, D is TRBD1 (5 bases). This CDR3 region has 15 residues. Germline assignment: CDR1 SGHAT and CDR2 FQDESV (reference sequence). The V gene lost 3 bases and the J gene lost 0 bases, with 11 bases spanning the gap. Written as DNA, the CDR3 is TGTGCCAGCAGCTTGGGACTCCGAGCTAACTATGGCTACACCTTC. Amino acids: CASSLGLRANYGYTF.

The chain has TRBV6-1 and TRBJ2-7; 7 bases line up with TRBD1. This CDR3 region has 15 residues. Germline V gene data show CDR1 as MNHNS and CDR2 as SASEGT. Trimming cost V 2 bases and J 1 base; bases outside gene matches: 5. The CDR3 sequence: CASSEFRGISYEQYF. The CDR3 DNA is TGTGCCAGCAGTGAATTCAGGGGGATATCCTACGAGCAGTACTTC.

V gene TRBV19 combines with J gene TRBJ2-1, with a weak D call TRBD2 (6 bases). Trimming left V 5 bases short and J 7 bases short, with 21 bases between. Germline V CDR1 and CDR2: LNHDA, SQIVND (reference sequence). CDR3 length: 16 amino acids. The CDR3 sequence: CASSLGGGGLFNEQFF. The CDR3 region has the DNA TGTGCCAGTAGTCTCGGGGGAGGTGGTTTGTTTAATGAGCAGTTCTTC.

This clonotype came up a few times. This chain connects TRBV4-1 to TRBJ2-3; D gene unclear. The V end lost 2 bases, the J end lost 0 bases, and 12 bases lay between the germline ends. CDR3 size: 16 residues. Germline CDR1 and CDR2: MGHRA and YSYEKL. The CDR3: CASSQQTPDSTDTQYF. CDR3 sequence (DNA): TGCGCCAGCAGCCAACAGACGCCGGACAGCACAGATACGCAGTATTTT.

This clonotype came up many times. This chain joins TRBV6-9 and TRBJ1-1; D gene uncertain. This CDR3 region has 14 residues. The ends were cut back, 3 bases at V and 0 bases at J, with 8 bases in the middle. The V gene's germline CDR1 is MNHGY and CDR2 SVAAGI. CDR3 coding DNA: TGTGCCAGCAGTTACCCAGGAATGAACACTGAAGCTTTCTTT. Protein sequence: CASSYPGMNTEAFF.

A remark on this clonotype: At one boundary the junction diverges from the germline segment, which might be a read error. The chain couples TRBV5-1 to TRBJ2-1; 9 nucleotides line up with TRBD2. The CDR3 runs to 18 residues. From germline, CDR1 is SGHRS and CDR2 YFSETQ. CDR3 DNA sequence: TGTGCCAGCAGCTTGGAGGTAGCGGGAGCCGAGCGATACAATGAGCAGTTCTTC. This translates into CASSLEVAGAERYNEQFF.

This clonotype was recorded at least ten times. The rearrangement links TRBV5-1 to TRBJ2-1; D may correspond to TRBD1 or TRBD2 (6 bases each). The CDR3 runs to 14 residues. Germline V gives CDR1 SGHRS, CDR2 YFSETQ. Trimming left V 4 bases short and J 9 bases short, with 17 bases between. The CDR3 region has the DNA TGCGCCAGCAGCAAGGGGGTCGGGGGTCGTGAGCAGTTCTTC. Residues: CASSKGVGGREQFF.

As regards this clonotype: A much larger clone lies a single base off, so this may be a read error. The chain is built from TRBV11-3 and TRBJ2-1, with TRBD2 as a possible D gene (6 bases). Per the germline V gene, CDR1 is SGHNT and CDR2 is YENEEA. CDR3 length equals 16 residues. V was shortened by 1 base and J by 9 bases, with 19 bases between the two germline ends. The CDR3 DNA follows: TGTGCCAGCAGCTTAGGCGCGGGGATAGGAGACCTTGAGCAGTTCTTC. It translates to CASSLGAGIGDLEQFF.

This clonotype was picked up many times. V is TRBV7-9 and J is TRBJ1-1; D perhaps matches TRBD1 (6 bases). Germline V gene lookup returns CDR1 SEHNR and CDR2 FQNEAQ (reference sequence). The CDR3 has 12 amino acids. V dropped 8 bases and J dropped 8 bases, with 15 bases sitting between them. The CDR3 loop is CASAPPGQEAFF. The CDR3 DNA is TGTGCCAGCGCCCCTCCCGGACAGGAAGCTTTCTTT. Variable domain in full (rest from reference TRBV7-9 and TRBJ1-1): DTGVSQNPRHKITKRGQNVTFRCDPISEHNRLYWYRQTLGQGPEFLTYFQNEAQLEKSRLLSDRFSAERPKGSFSTLEIQRTEQGDSAMYLCASAPPGQEAFFGQGTRLTVV.

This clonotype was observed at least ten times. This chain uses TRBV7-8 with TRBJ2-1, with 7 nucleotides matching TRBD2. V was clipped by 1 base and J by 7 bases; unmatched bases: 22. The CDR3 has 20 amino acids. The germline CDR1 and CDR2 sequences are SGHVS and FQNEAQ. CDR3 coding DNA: TGTGCCAGCAGCTTAGTGGGAGGAGCTAGCGGATTAACAACTTTAAATGAGCAGTTCTTC. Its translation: CASSLVGGASGLTTLNEQFF.

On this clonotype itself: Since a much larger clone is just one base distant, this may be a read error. DNA for the CDR3: TGTGCCAGCAGCACCATCCTCACGCCAGAGGGGCGACGCTATGGCTACACCTTC. Protein sequence: CASSTILTPEGRRYGYTF. The rearrangement uses TRBV10-3 and TRBJ1-2; weak D call: TRBD1 (5 bases). The CDR3 sequence is 18 residues long. V was cut by 10 bases and J by 4 bases, with 31 bases left in between. The germline V gene has CDR1 ENHRY and CDR2 SYGVKD.

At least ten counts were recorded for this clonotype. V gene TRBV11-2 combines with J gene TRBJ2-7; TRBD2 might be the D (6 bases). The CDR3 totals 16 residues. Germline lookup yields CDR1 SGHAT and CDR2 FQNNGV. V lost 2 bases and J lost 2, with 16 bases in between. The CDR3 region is CASSLTRRGTTYEQYF. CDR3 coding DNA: TGTGCCAGCAGCTTAACGCGACGGGGGACGACCTACGAGCAGTACTTC.

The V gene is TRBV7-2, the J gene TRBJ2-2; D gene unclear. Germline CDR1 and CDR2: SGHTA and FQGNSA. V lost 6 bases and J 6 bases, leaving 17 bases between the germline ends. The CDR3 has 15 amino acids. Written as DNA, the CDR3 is TGTGCCAGCAGGTCCAACCCAGGCTGGTCCGGGGAGCTGTTTTTT. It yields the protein CASRSNPGWSGELFF.

CDR3 bases: TGTGCCAGCAGCCGTAGACAGGGGGGTCAGCCCCAGCATTTT. This gives the protein CASSRRQGGQPQHF. The rearrangement uses TRBV12-3 or TRBV12-4 and TRBJ1-5, with 9 bases matching TRBD1. J gave up 6 bases and V 6 bases, and 6 bases lay outside the gene matches. The CDR3 length is 14 residues.

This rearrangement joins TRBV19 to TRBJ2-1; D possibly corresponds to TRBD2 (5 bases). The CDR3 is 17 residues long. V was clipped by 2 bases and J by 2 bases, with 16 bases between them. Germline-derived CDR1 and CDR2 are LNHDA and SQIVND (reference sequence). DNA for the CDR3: TGTGCCAGTAGTATAATACCGAGTGGAGCGGCCTACAATGAGCAGTTCTTC. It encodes CASSIIPSGAAYNEQFF.

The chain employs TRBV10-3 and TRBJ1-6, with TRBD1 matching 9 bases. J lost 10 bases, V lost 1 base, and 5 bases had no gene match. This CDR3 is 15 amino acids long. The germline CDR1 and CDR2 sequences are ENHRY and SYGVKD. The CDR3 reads CAISELDRGGSPLHF. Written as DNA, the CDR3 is TGTGCCATCAGTGAGTTGGACAGGGGTGGGTCACCCCTCCACTTT.